This is a list of T cell receptor beta chains from one sample in a study of T cell repertoires in ileal Crohn's disease. Produced via immunoSEQ multiplex PCR; TCRdb's table is partial and in-frame only. The repertoire holds some 20,000 clones, with 60% to 75% as singletons. Sequenced material: ileal tissue. All receptors come from an adult with Crohn's disease. CDR3s include the opening cysteine and the closing phenylalanine or tryptophan. Each record gives: D gene, V gene, clone size, J gene, CDR3 DNA, CDR3 protein. The D gene is left open where the match is weak. Clone size is given for some rows only: seen once, a few or many times, or a class if the clone is expanded.

D: NA
V: TRBV14
size: NA
J: TRBJ2-7
DNA: TGTGCCAGCAGCCAAGATTTGCGAGGAGAGCAGTACTTC
CDR3: CASSQDLRGEQYF

D: TRBD1
V: TRBV15
size: NA
J: TRBJ1-1
DNA: TGTGCCACCAGCAGAAGACAGGGGTGGGGTGGGACTGAAGCTTTCTTT
CDR3: CATSRRQGWGGTEAFF

D: TRBD1
V: TRBV6-5
size: few
J: TRBJ2-7
DNA: TGTGCCAGCAGTGTAGACAGGGGGCGGTATGAGCAGTACTTC
CDR3: CASSVDRGRYEQYF

D: TRBD2
V: TRBV2
size: NA
J: TRBJ2-5
DNA: TGTGCCAGCAGTGAAGGGGAGACTAGCGGGGTTGAGACCCAGTACTTC
CDR3: CASSEGETSGVETQYF

D: NA
V: TRBV27
size: NA
J: TRBJ2-2
DNA: TGTGCCAGCAGCGATACAGCGAACACCGGGGAGCTGTTTTTT
CDR3: CASSDTANTGELFF

D: NA
V: TRBV5-6
size: once
J: TRBJ2-5
DNA: TGTGCCAGCAGCTTTCTCCTTTGGGAGATAGAGACCCAGTACTTC
CDR3: CASSFLLWEIETQYF

D: TRBD2
V: TRBV30
size: NA
J: TRBJ2-3
DNA: TGTGCCTGGAGTGTACCGGCGGGGGTCACAGATACGCAGTATTTT
CDR3: CAWSVPAGVTDTQYF

D: NA
V: TRBV7-2
size: NA
J: TRBJ1-2
DNA: TGTGCCAGCAGCTTAGTTACAGGCCAGGGGGGCTACACCTTC
CDR3: CASSLVTGQGGYTF

D: TRBD2
V: TRBV27
size: NA
J: TRBJ2-7
DNA: TGTGCCAGCAGTCCCGGCCGCGGGAGAGGCTACGAGCAGTACTTC
CDR3: CASSPGRGRGYEQYF

D: TRBD1
V: TRBV5-1
size: once
J: TRBJ2-7
DNA: TGCGCCAGCAATCGTGGGACAGGGACCCCCTACGAGCAGTACTTC
CDR3: CASNRGTGTPYEQYF

D: NA
V: TRBV11-2
size: NA
J: TRBJ2-5
DNA: TGTGCCAGCAGCTTAGGGGTTCAGGGGATGGAGACCCAGTACTTC
CDR3: CASSLGVQGMETQYF

D: NA
V: TRBV7-3
size: NA
J: TRBJ1-4
DNA: TGTGCCAGCAATCGTCCTATAGGCAGAACCGGGGATGAAAAACTGTTTTTT
CDR3: CASNRPIGRTGDEKLFF

D: NA
V: TRBV6-1
size: NA
J: TRBJ1-2
DNA: TGTGCCAGCATTCGGGTTGGATTGGATGGCTACACCTTC
CDR3: CASIRVGLDGYTF

D: NA
V: TRBV19
size: NA
J: TRBJ1-1
DNA: TGTGCCAGTTGTCGGACAGCCAACACTGAAGCTTTCTTT
CDR3: CASCRTANTEAFF

D: NA
V: TRBV11-2
size: NA
J: TRBJ2-7
DNA: TGTGCCAGCAGCTTAGGTGCCGGGGAGCAGTACTTC
CDR3: CASSLGAGEQYF

D: TRBD2
V: TRBV13
size: NA
J: TRBJ2-1
DNA: TGTGCCAGCAGCTCGAGGACTAGCGGGAGCTACGGTAATGAGCAGTTCTTC
CDR3: CASSSRTSGSYGNEQFF

D: TRBD1
V: TRBV27
size: NA
J: TRBJ2-3
DNA: TGTGCCAGCAGGAACCTGGGACAGAAGTCAGATACGCAGTATTTT
CDR3: CASRNLGQKSDTQYF

D: TRBD1
V: TRBV7-8
size: NA
J: TRBJ2-7
DNA: TGTGCCAGCAGCTTACAGGGGGAATACGAGCAGTACTTC
CDR3: CASSLQGEYEQYF

D: NA
V: TRBV23-1
size: NA
J: TRBJ2-1
DNA: TGCGCCAGCAGTCAACCCCCCGAGGAGGGGGCCGGTGAGCAGTTCTTC
CDR3: CASSQPPEEGAGEQFF

D: NA
V: TRBV10-3
size: NA
J: TRBJ1-1
DNA: TGTGCCATCAGGCGGAGGGAGAACACTGAAGCTTTCTTT
CDR3: CAIRRRENTEAFF

D: NA
V: TRBV25-1
size: NA
J: TRBJ1-6
DNA: TGTGCCAGCAACACTCGGGGGGATTCACCCCTCCACTTT
CDR3: CASNTRGDSPLHF

D: NA
V: TRBV19
size: NA
J: TRBJ1-2
DNA: TGTGCCAGCAGGAAATCAGGGGCGCGGGGGTATGGCTACACCTTC
CDR3: CASRKSGARGYGYTF

D: TRBD1
V: TRBV6-6
size: NA
J: TRBJ1-6
DNA: TGTGCCAGCAGTTACTCGACAGGGTTGGGGAATTCACCCCTCCACTTT
CDR3: CASSYSTGLGNSPLHF

D: NA
V: TRBV5-3
size: NA
J: TRBJ2-7
DNA: TGCGCCAGAAGCCCGGTTCCGGTTCTCGGGTACGAGCAGTACTTC
CDR3: CARSPVPVLGYEQYF

D: NA
V: TRBV30
size: NA
J: TRBJ1-6
DNA: TGTGCCTGGAGTGAGGGAGGCTCCTATAATTCACCCCTCCACTTT
CDR3: CAWSEGGSYNSPLHF

D: NA
V: TRBV19
size: NA
J: TRBJ2-5
DNA: TGTGCCAGTAGTATGGGTAGCGAGCAAGAGACCCAGTACTTC
CDR3: CASSMGSEQETQYF

D: NA
V: TRBV6-1
size: few
J: TRBJ1-2
DNA: TGTGCCAGCAGTGAAGGTCGGGGTGGCTACACCTTC
CDR3: CASSEGRGGYTF

D: NA
V: TRBV27
size: NA
J: TRBJ1-2
DNA: TGTGCCAGCAGTCCTCGGACAGCCTATGGCTACACCTTC
CDR3: CASSPRTAYGYTF

D: NA
V: TRBV4-2
size: NA
J: TRBJ2-5
DNA: TGTGCCAGCAGCCAAGGGCCCCCCGAGGGACAAGAGACCCAGTACTTC
CDR3: CASSQGPPEGQETQYF

D: NA
V: TRBV29-1
size: NA
J: TRBJ1-2
DNA: TGCAGCGTTGAACAGTCTAACTATGGCTACACCTTC
CDR3: CSVEQSNYGYTF

D: TRBD2
V: TRBV19
size: NA
J: TRBJ2-5
DNA: TGTGCCAGTCAACGAAACGGACTAGCTTACGAGACCCAGTACTTC
CDR3: CASQRNGLAYETQYF

D: TRBD1
V: TRBV7-2
size: few
J: TRBJ1-5
DNA: TGTGCCAGCAGCTCGGGACAGATCAATCAGCCCCAGCATTTT
CDR3: CASSSGQINQPQHF

D: NA
V: TRBV23-1
size: NA
J: TRBJ2-3
DNA: TGCGCCAGCAGTCACACATCAAGCGGAAGCACAGATACGCAGTATTTT
CDR3: CASSHTSSGSTDTQYF

D: TRBD1
V: TRBV5-4
size: NA
J: TRBJ1-2
DNA: TGTGCCAGCAGTTTACCGGGACAGGGGGCTTATGGCTACACCTTC
CDR3: CASSLPGQGAYGYTF

D: NA
V: TRBV5-1
size: NA
J: TRBJ2-7
DNA: TGCGCCAGCAGCCCCGAGGGACACGCCTACTACGAGCAGTACTTC
CDR3: CASSPEGHAYYEQYF

D: NA
V: TRBV6-5
size: NA
J: TRBJ1-1
DNA: TGTGCCAGCAGTCGAAGCGGGCCGTACACTGAAGCTTTCTTT
CDR3: CASSRSGPYTEAFF

D: NA
V: TRBV5-6
size: NA
J: TRBJ2-2
DNA: TGTGCCAGCAGCCCCTGGGGGGCGGGAGATACCGGGGAGCTGTTTTTT
CDR3: CASSPWGAGDTGELFF

D: TRBD2
V: TRBV19
size: NA
J: TRBJ2-1
DNA: TGTGCCAGTAGTACAATAGCGGGGGGTGGTGTATATGAGCAGTTCTTC
CDR3: CASSTIAGGGVYEQFF

D: NA
V: TRBV5-1
size: NA
J: TRBJ1-2
DNA: TGCGCCAGCAGCCTGGACTTCAACTATGGCTACACCTTC
CDR3: CASSLDFNYGYTF

D: TRBD2
V: TRBV10-3
size: NA
J: TRBJ2-1
DNA: TGTGCCATCAGTACGGGACTAGCGGATCACAATGAGCAGTTCTTC
CDR3: CAISTGLADHNEQFF

D: NA
V: TRBV5-1
size: NA
J: TRBJ1-6
DNA: TGCGCCAGCAGCTTGGTGGGCGATAATTCACCCCTCCACTTT
CDR3: CASSLVGDNSPLHF

D: TRBD1
V: TRBV30
size: NA
J: TRBJ2-3
DNA: TGTGCCTCAGCCGGGACAGGCCTCACAGATACGCAGTATTTT
CDR3: CASAGTGLTDTQYF

D: NA
V: TRBV5-6
size: NA
J: TRBJ1-4
DNA: TGTGCCAGCAGCATCGGACATCGGTCCCAAAATGAAAAACTGTTTTTT
CDR3: CASSIGHRSQNEKLFF

D: NA
V: TRBV27
size: few
J: TRBJ2-2
DNA: TGTGCCAGCAGTTTACAGGGCCCCACGGTATACGCCGGGGAGCTGTTTTTT
CDR3: CASSLQGPTVYAGELFF

D: NA
V: TRBV4-1
size: NA
J: TRBJ2-4
DNA: TGCGCCAGCAGCCAAGATTCGTCAGGGAGGGCCAAAAACATTCAGTACTTC
CDR3: CASSQDSSGRAKNIQYF

D: NA
V: TRBV25-1
size: NA
J: TRBJ2-2
DNA: TGTGCCAGCAGATCTTACACCGGGGAGCTGTTTTTT
CDR3: CASRSYTGELFF

D: TRBD2
V: TRBV7-8
size: NA
J: TRBJ2-7
DNA: TGTGCCAGCAGCTTAGGACTAGCGGGCTACGAGCAGTACTTC
CDR3: CASSLGLAGYEQYF

D: NA
V: TRBV6-5
size: few
J: TRBJ1-2
DNA: TGTGCCAGCAGTTACCGAACCACTGGAGCTAACTATGGCTACACCTTC
CDR3: CASSYRTTGANYGYTF

D: TRBD2
V: TRBV4-2
size: few
J: TRBJ2-5
DNA: TGTGCCAGCAGCCAATTAGCGGGGGGGCATCAAGAGACCCAGTACTTC
CDR3: CASSQLAGGHQETQYF

D: TRBD1
V: TRBV9
size: NA
J: TRBJ2-4
DNA: TGTGCCAGCAGCTCAGACAGGGGCGCCCTCCAGTACTTC
CDR3: CASSSDRGALQYF

D: NA
V: TRBV4-1
size: NA
J: TRBJ1-1
DNA: TGCGCCAGCAGCAGACGACAGGCTAACACTGAAGCTTTCTTT
CDR3: CASSRRQANTEAFF

D: TRBD2
V: TRBV5-1
size: NA
J: TRBJ2-4
DNA: TGCGCCAGCAGCCTGACACAATTAGCGGGAGTACAGTACTTC
CDR3: CASSLTQLAGVQYF

D: TRBD2
V: TRBV27
size: once
J: TRBJ2-7
DNA: TGTGCCAGCAGTTTACCCTCCTCTAGCGGGGGGCACTCCTACGAGCAGTACTTC
CDR3: CASSLPSSSGGHSYEQYF

D: TRBD1
V: TRBV30
size: NA
J: TRBJ2-7
DNA: TGTGCCTGGAGCCCCGGGGACAGGGGTGGCGAGCAGTACTTC
CDR3: CAWSPGDRGGEQYF

D: TRBD1
V: TRBV6-1
size: NA
J: TRBJ2-5
DNA: TGTGCCAGCAGAGGGACAGGGTCTTTAAAGACCCAGTACTTC
CDR3: CASRGTGSLKTQYF